This T cell receptor (beta chain) was documented in a study of early T cells in non-severe SARS-CoV-2 infection. Whole-study findings and limits: VDJdb-based matching was biased toward anti-spike CD8 responses and missed private and CD4 specificities.

Germline lookup yields CDR1 DFQATT and CDR2 SNEGSKA (reference sequence). The CDR3 runs to 14 residues. On this clonotype itself: The antigen remains undetermined. The junction departs from the called germline gene at one end, perhaps through a read error.

Attached unique molecular identifiers marked individual cDNA molecules. TCRdb re-derived calls from the 5' RACE reads in MiXCR, one entry per CDR3 protein. The sample shows 68,000 or so distinct CDR3 sequences, less than 15% of them seen only once. The TCR comes from an adult who was a healthcare worker with PCR-confirmed SARS-CoV-2 infection or an uninfected control (not recorded which). The J gene is TRBJ1-1, the V gene TRBV20-1, with 8 nucleotides matching TRBD1. The sequenced sample consisted of whole blood. As DNA, the CDR3 is TGCAGTGCAAGAGCGCCCACAGGGGGCACTGAAGCTTTCTTT. As protein: CSARAPTGGTEAFF.